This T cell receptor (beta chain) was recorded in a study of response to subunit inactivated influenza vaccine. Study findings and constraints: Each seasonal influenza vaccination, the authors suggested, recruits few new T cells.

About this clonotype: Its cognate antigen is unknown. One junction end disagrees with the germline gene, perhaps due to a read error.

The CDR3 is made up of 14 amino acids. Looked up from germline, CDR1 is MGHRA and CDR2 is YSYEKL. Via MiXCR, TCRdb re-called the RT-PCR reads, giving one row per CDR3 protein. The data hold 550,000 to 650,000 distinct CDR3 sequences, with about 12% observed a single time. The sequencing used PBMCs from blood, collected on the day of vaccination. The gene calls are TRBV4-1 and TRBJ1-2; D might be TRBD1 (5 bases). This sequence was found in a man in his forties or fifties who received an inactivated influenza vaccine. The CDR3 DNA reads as TGTGCCAGCAGCCCGGGGCGACAGCTCTATGGCTACACCTTC. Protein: CASSPGRQLYGYTF.